The 20 T cell receptor beta chains presented below share a single source sample, sequenced in a study of T cells in women clearing cervical HPV infection. Generated by immunoSEQ multiplex PCR, the TCRdb table keeps only in-frame clones and is missing some. The listing contains under 25,000 clones. The sequenced material came from blood buffy coat. Receptors were obtained from a woman between 18 and 70 years old with a cervical HPV16 infection that either progressed to CIN3+ or cleared (not recorded which).

Details on this clone: Sequencing ends 3 residues short of the CDR3 end; the germline J gene provides the rest. Other DNA sequences in this sample translate to the same CDR3. V is TRBV20-1 and J is TRBJ1-6; 9 nucleotides line up with TRBD1. CDR3 length: 17 residues. V lost 2 bases to trimming and J lost 4 bases; unmatched junction nucleotides: 9. Per germline, CDR1 DFQATT and CDR2 SNEGSKA (reference sequence). The sequenced part of the CDR3 DNA is TGCAGTGCTAGACGGGGGACAGGGATTGATTATAATTCACCC. Encoded protein: CSARRGTGIDYNSP. In full, the CDR3 is CSARRGTGIDYNSPLHF.

In regard to this clone: Read coverage stops 3 residues before the CDR3 terminus; the germline J gene supplies the remainder. This chain links TRBV6-2 or TRBV6-3 with TRBJ2-1; 10 bases agree with TRBD2. J was trimmed by 6 bases and V by 6 bases; bases with no gene match: 11. Germline V gives CDR1 MNHEY, CDR2 SVGEGT. The CDR3 extends over 16 amino acids. CDR3 DNA, as far as it was read: TGTGCCAGCAGGGCCGAAAGCGGGGGGGCCCGCAATGAG. The encoded protein is CASRAESGGARNE. The CDR3 in full is CASRAESGGARNEQFF.

Concerning this clone itself: The read ends 3 residues shy of where the CDR3 ends; the end is completed using the germline J gene. The rearrangement uses TRBV20-1 and TRBJ2-1, with 15 bases matching TRBD2. The CDR3 contains 18 residues. The trim removed 6 bases at V and 2 bases at J, leaving 11 bases unmatched. The germline CDR1 and CDR2 sequences are DFQATT and SNEGSKA (reference sequence). The chain's CDR3 is CSAPPGLAGGGAYNEQFF. The sequenced CDR3 bases are TGCAGTGCCCCTCCGGGACTAGCGGGGGGTGGGGCCTACAATGAG.

About this clone itself: The CDR3 is cut off 3 residues early in the read; its end comes from the germline J gene. This chain links TRBV20-1 with TRBJ1-2; tentatively, D is TRBD1 (6 bases). Trimming left V 3 bases short and J 5 bases short, with 7 bases between. Germline CDR1 reads DFQATT; CDR2 reads SNEGSKA (reference sequence). The CDR3 has 11 residues. The CDR3 region is CSARTGYGYTF. The sequenced CDR3 bases are TGCAGTGCTAGGACAGGTTATGGC.

Of note for this clone: The read halts 3 residues ahead of the CDR3 end, with the missing end drawn from the germline J gene. The chain combines TRBV30 with TRBJ2-5, with no clear D. Trimming removed 4 bases at V and 0 bases at J, with 9 bases between. There are 13 residues in the CDR3. Per the germline V gene, CDR1 is GTSNPN and CDR2 is SVGIG (reference sequence). The CDR3 is CAWTPVNQETQYF. The CDR3 DNA, read in part, is TGTGCCTGGACCCCTGTAAACCAAGAGACC.

About this clone: The junction shows a germline mismatch at one end, possibly a read error. The read gets to within 3 residues of the CDR3 end, and the germline J gene fills in the rest. This rearrangement joins TRBV4-2 to TRBJ2-1; 8 nucleotides match TRBD2. Germline-derived CDR1 and CDR2 are LGHNA and YNFKEQ. The CDR3 loop spans 15 amino acids. CDR3 bases read: TGCGCCAGCAGCCGGGGACTAGTCGGGCTCAATGAG. Its translation is CASSRGLVGLNE. The CDR3, in full, reads CASSRGLVGLNEQFF.

Details on this clone: The sequenced fragment ends 3 residues before the CDR3 boundary, so the rest is inferred from the germline J gene. V and J are TRBV2 and TRBJ2-3, with 7 bases identical to TRBD1. Germline V gene sequence: CDR1 SNHLY, CDR2 FYNNEI. This CDR3 is built from 14 residues. V gave up 8 bases and J gave up 1 base; unmatched junction bases: 6. The covered CDR3 bases are TGTGCCAGCTCCCGACAGGGAGGCACAGATACG. This translates into CASSRQGGTDT. The entire CDR3 is CASSRQGGTDTQYF. Filled out from reference TRBV2 and TRBJ2-3, the complete variable domain reads EPEVTQTPSHQVTQMGQEVILRCVPISNHLYFYWYRQILGQKVEFLVSFYNNEISEKSEIFDDQFSVERPDGSNFTLKIRSTKLEDSAMYFCASSRQGGTDTQYFGPGTRLTVL.

On this clone: The read ends 3 residues early relative to the CDR3; the germline J gene fills the gap. The chain links TRBV7-2 to TRBJ2-7, with 8 nucleotides matching TRBD1. The CDR3 is 15 amino acids. J was trimmed by 2 bases and V by 0 bases; bases with no gene match: 3. Germline CDR1 is SGHTA and CDR2 is FQGNSA. CDR3 bases read: TGTGCCAGCAGCTTAGCAGGGACAGGCGCCTACGAG. This encodes CASSLAGTGAYE. The full CDR3 protein is CASSLAGTGAYEQYF.

To note about this clone: The read falls 3 residues short of the CDR3 end, and the missing part is taken from the germline J gene. The rearrangement links TRBV18 to TRBJ2-1; the match to TRBD1 covers 7 bases. The CDR3 length is 14 residues. The germline V gene encodes CDR1 KGHSH and CDR2 LQKENI. J gave up 9 bases and V 5 bases, and 10 bases lay outside the gene matches. The CDR3: CASSGKQGEGEQFF. The CDR3 bases that were read are TGTGCCAGCTCAGGAAAGCAGGGGGAAGGTGAG. The full variable domain, with the rest looked up from reference TRBV18 and TRBJ2-1, is NAGVMQNPRHLVRRRGQEARLRCSPMKGHSHVYWYRQLPEEGLKFMVYLQKENIIDESGMPKERFSAEFPKEGPSILRIQQVVRGDSAAYFCASSGKQGEGEQFFGPGTRLTVL.

Regarding this clone: The DNA ends 3 residues before the CDR3 does, and the rest of the CDR3 is filled in from the germline J gene. The chain joins TRBV5-1 to TRBJ2-5, with 10 nucleotides matching TRBD2. The CDR3 runs to 17 residues. V was pared by 4 bases and J by 2 bases, with 11 bases of the junction left unmatched. Germline CDR1 reads SGHRS; CDR2 reads YFSETQ. CDR3 bases read: TGCGCCAGCAGCCCCAGGGGTAGCGGGGGGATACAAGAGACC. Amino acid sequence: CASSPRGSGGIQET. The CDR3, in full, reads CASSPRGSGGIQETQYF.

Worth noting for this clone: The read stops 3 residues short of the end of the CDR3; the missing end is completed from the germline J gene. The chain links TRBV7-2 to TRBJ1-4; D ambiguous. V was shortened by 2 bases and J by 5 bases, with 9 bases between the two germline ends. This CDR3 is built from 14 residues. Per the germline V gene, CDR1 is SGHTA and CDR2 is FQGNSA. The CDR3 region is CASSLLGQNEKLFF. Partial CDR3 DNA: TGTGCCAGCAGCTTATTAGGGCAGAATGAAAAA.

A note on this clone: The DNA ends 3 residues before the CDR3 does, and the rest of the CDR3 is filled in from the germline J gene. The chain links TRBV29-1 to TRBJ2-7; D perhaps matches TRBD2 (5 bases). V shed 7 bases and J shed 5 bases, with 18 bases lying between them. Germline V gives CDR1 SQVTM, CDR2 ANQGSEA. The CDR3 loop spans 13 amino acids. The CDR3 protein is CSAPLGLLNEQYF. The CDR3 bases that were read are TGCAGCGCCCCGCTCGGACTTTTAAACGAG.

Turning to this clone: With the read ending 3 residues before the CDR3 end, the germline J gene is used to fill in that end. V gene TRBV30 combines with J gene TRBJ1-3, with a possible D match to TRBD1 (5 bases). Trimming removed 2 bases at V and 2 bases at J, with 10 bases between. Germline assignment: CDR1 GTSNPN and CDR2 SVGIG (reference sequence). There are 14 residues in the CDR3. The CDR3 is CAWSPGGTGNTIYF. The CDR3 DNA, read in part, is TGTGCCTGGAGTCCGGGGGGGACTGGAAACACC. Using reference TRBV30 and TRBJ1-3 for the parts outside the CDR3, the full variable domain is SQTIHQWPATLVQPVGSPLSLECTVEGTSNPNLYWYRQAAGRGLQLLFYSVGIGQISSEVPQNLSASRPQDRQFILSSKKLLLSDSGFYLCAWSPGGTGNTIYFGEGSWLTVV.

The CDR3 loop reads CASPPSGENTGELFF. The DNA read from the CDR3 is TGTGCCAGCCCCCCTTCGGGGGAGAACACCGGGGAG. The chain carries TRBV18 and TRBJ2-2, with D tentatively TRBD2 (6 bases). With the read ending 3 residues before the CDR3 end, the germline J gene is used to fill in that end. CDR3 size: 15 residues. The germline gives CDR1 KGHSH, CDR2 LQKENI. Trimming removed 8 bases from V and 1 base from J, with 14 bases in between. The full variable domain, in which reference TRBV18 and TRBJ2-2 provide the parts outside the CDR3, is NAGVMQNPRHLVRRRGQEARLRCSPMKGHSHVYWYRQLPEEGLKFMVYLQKENIIDESGMPKERFSAEFPKEGPSILRIQQVVRGDSAAYFCASPPSGENTGELFFGEGSRLTVL.

Comments on this clone: The read comes to an end 3 residues before the CDR3 does, leaving the germline J gene to fill in the end. V and J are TRBV7-3 and TRBJ2-5; D may match TRBD1 or TRBD2 (5 bases each). The germline CDR1 and CDR2 sequences are SGHTA and FQGTGA. Trimming removed 5 bases at V and 5 bases at J, with 12 bases between. CDR3 length: 13 amino acids. The CDR3 loop is CASSAGSSETQYF. Partial CDR3 DNA: TGTGCCAGCAGCGCAGGGAGTAGTGAGACC.

For this clone: The read is 3 residues too short to cover the CDR3 end, so that end is filled in from the germline J gene. The V call is TRBV7-6, the J call TRBJ1-3; D remains unclear. CDR1 SGHVS and CDR2 FNYEAQ come from the germline V gene. The CDR3 totals 14 residues. Between the trimmed V and J ends, which lost 2 bases and 0 bases, there was a span of 5 bases. The DNA read from the CDR3 is TGTGCCAGCAGCTTATATTCCTCTGGAAACACC. Residues: CASSLYSSGNT. The whole CDR3 region reads CASSLYSSGNTIYF.

A word on this clone: The read comes to an end 3 residues before the CDR3 does, leaving the germline J gene to fill in the end. V gene TRBV18 combines with J gene TRBJ1-1; 8 nucleotides agree with TRBD1. This CDR3 is 16 amino acids long. Per germline, CDR1 KGHSH and CDR2 LQKENI. The CDR3 loop is CASSPTAGGQALRAFF. The CDR3 bases that were read are TGTGCCAGCTCACCAACGGCAGGGGGCCAGGCTCTGAGG.

Points on this clone: The sequence runs out 3 residues before the end of the CDR3; the remainder is reconstructed from the germline J gene. The J gene is TRBJ1-2, the V gene TRBV20-1; TRBD1 might be the D (5 bases). V lost 6 bases and J 2 bases, leaving 16 bases between the germline ends. CDR3 size: 14 residues. The V gene's germline CDR1 is DFQATT and CDR2 SNEGSKA (reference sequence). Here the CDR3 reads CSAQPSQGNYGYTF. Incomplete CDR3 DNA: TGCAGTGCCCAACCCTCCCAGGGAAACTATGGC.

With regard to this clone: Read data end 3 residues before the CDR3 end; the end is taken from the germline J gene. V usage is TRBV6-2 or TRBV6-3 and J usage is TRBJ2-4; tentative D call: TRBD2 (5 bases). The germline CDR1 and CDR2 sequences are MNHEY and SVGEGT. This CDR3 is built from 13 residues. Trimming pared 6 bases from V and 6 bases from J, leaving 12 bases between. The sequenced part of the CDR3 DNA is TGTGCCAGCAGAGGACTCACTGGAAACATT. Translated: CASRGLTGNI. The entire CDR3 reads CASRGLTGNIQYF.

A note on this clone: The read terminates 3 residues before the CDR3 end, so the remaining end is supplied by the germline J gene. The genes are TRBV5-1 and TRBJ1-6; 10 bases are shared with TRBD1. Germline values: CDR1 SGHRS, CDR2 YFSETQ. The CDR3 covers 14 residues. The junction had 4 bases not matched to a gene; V was cut back by 4 bases and J by 9 bases. CDR3 in amino acids: CASSAGQGGSPLHF. CDR3 bases read: TGCGCCAGCAGCGCCGGACAGGGGGGTTCACCC.